A single sample gave rise to the 15 T cell receptor beta chains below, sequenced in a study of vaccination and CD4 T cells after COVID-19. Documented treatment: approximately 9-day PBMC culture with coronavirus spike peptide pools or control peptides (ViraFEST assay). Before the COVID-19 pandemic (2011-2018), CD4+ T cells were obtained from the unexposed donor. CD4+ T cells that had been cultured provided DNA sequenced with the Oncomine TCR Beta short-read assay. Via MiXCR, TCRdb re-called the PCR reads, giving one row per CDR3 protein. The repertoire holds roughly 8,000 distinct CDR3 sequences, with around 45% as singletons. Their recognized antigens are unknown. Sample: CD4+ T cells from blood, cultured in vitro. Receptors originate from a human donor in good health.

The chain joins TRBV11-2 to TRBJ1-6; D might be TRBD1 (6 bases). V lost 5 bases and J 0 bases, leaving 17 bases between the germline ends. The CDR3 is 18 residues long. Germline assignment: CDR1 SGHAT and CDR2 FQNNGV. In DNA form, the CDR3 reads TGTGCCAGCAGCCGCGAGGGGGTGGTGAGCTCCTATAATTCACCCCTCCACTTT. This translates into CASSREGVVSSYNSPLHF. Full variable domain (missing parts from reference TRBV11-2 and TRBJ1-6): EAGVAQSPRYKIIEKRQSVAFWCNPISGHATLYWYQQILGQGPKLLIQFQNNGVVDDSQLPKDRFSAERLKGVDSTLKIQPAKLEDSAVYLCASSREGVVSSYNSPLHFGNGTRLTVT.

This clonotype was recorded once. The chain has TRBV7-3 and TRBJ2-3, with a weak D call TRBD2 (6 bases). Per the germline V gene, CDR1 is SGHTA and CDR2 is FQGTGA. This CDR3 comprises 13 residues. The V gene lost 3 bases and the J gene lost 4 bases, with 8 bases spanning the gap. CDR3: CASSFPSADTQYF. The DNA for the CDR3 is TGTGCCAGCAGCTTCCCTAGCGCAGATACGCAGTATTTT.

This chain connects TRBV5-8 to TRBJ1-3; no reliable D call. V dropped 5 bases and J dropped 4 bases, with 7 bases sitting between them. The CDR3 loop spans 12 amino acids. Germline loops: CDR1 SGHTS, CDR2 YDEGEE. CDR3 loop: CASSQQGNTIYF. The CDR3 coding sequence is TGTGCCAGCAGTCAACAGGGAAACACCATATATTTT.

The genes are TRBV6-5 and TRBJ1-3; the match to TRBD1 covers 7 bases. J gave up 0 bases and V 4 bases, and 6 bases lay outside the gene matches. The CDR3 is 16 amino acids. The germline gives CDR1 MNHEY, CDR2 SVGAGI. The CDR3 DNA reads as TGTGCCAGCAGTTGGGGACAGCCGATCTCTGGAAACACCATATATTTT. Translated, it gives CASSWGQPISGNTIYF.

In this sample, this clonotype turned up once. The J gene is TRBJ2-5, the V gene TRBV5-5, with D possibly being TRBD2 (5 bases). The CDR3 covers 14 residues. Germline V CDR1 and CDR2: SGHKS, YYEKEE (reference sequence). The V and J ends lost 6 bases and 5 bases respectively, with 17 bases between them. The CDR3 DNA reads as TGTGCCAGCACCTCCGGGGTAACCCGGGAGACCCAGTACTTC. This encodes CASTSGVTRETQYF.

The sample holds a few counts of this clonotype. The junction departs from germline at one end; a sequencing error may be responsible. The chain links TRBV6-1 to TRBJ1-1; possibly TRBD1 for D (6 bases). CDR3 length: 14 residues. Germline CDR1 MNHNS, CDR2 SASEGT. CDR3 nucleotides: TGTGCCAGCATCTCAGGGGTGGTTAGGACTGAAGTTTTCTTT. Amino acids: CASISGVVRTEVFF.

This clonotype turned up a few times. The rearrangement links TRBV6-1 to TRBJ1-5; 8 bases map to TRBD1. CDR1 and CDR2 from the germline V gene are MNHNS and SASEGT. Unmatched junction bases numbered 4, after V lost 6 bases and J lost 6 bases. The CDR3 is 13 residues long. CDR3 DNA sequence: TGTGCCAGCAGCCACAGGGGGGGTCAGCCCCAGCATTTT. This sequence encodes CASSHRGGQPQHF.

V and J are TRBV11-3 and TRBJ2-1; 11 bases are shared with TRBD2. Unmatched junction bases numbered 7, after V lost 5 bases and J lost 7 bases. This CDR3 region has 15 residues. The germline CDR1 and CDR2 sequences are SGHNT and YENEEA. In DNA form, the CDR3 reads TGTGCCAGCAGCCGCCGGCTAGCGGGGGGAAATGAGCAGTTCTTC. Translation: CASSRRLAGGNEQFF. The variable domain in full, with the rest retrieved from reference TRBV11-3 and TRBJ2-1, is EAGVVQSPRYKIIEKKQPVAFWCNPISGHNTLYWYLQNLGQGPELLIRYENEEAVDDSQLPKDRFSAERLKGVDSTLKIQPAELGDSAVYLCASSRRLAGGNEQFFGPGTRLTVL.

This clonotype was seen a few times. This chain joins TRBV27 and TRBJ1-1; D may be TRBD1 (6 bases). Germline-derived CDR1 and CDR2 are MNHEY and SMNVEV (reference sequence). The CDR3 sequence is 14 residues long. Trimming took 7 bases from V and 1 from J, leaving 13 bases between them. CDR3 nucleotides: TGTGCCAGCATACGGGGGCAAGGGAACACTGAAGCTTTCTTT. It yields the protein CASIRGQGNTEAFF.

This chain uses TRBV11-2 with TRBJ2-1, with 13 bases aligning to TRBD2. Germline V gives CDR1 SGHAT, CDR2 FQNNGV. V lost 1 base, J lost 6 bases, and 3 bases stayed unmatched. CDR3 size: 16 residues. The CDR3 DNA follows: TGTGCCAGCAGCTTAGGGGGACTAGCGGGGATCAATGAGCAGTTCTTC. It is translated as CASSLGGLAGINEQFF.

The J gene is TRBJ1-2, the V gene TRBV7-3; 8 bases match TRBD1. The J segment lost 6 bases and the V segment lost 5 bases, leaving 5 bases of the junction unmatched. This CDR3 is 13 amino acids long. The germline V gene has CDR1 SGHTA and CDR2 FQGTGA. In DNA form, the CDR3 reads TGTGCCAGCAGCCAAAGGGACAGGAATGGCTACACCTTC. Translation gives CASSQRDRNGYTF.

The table lists this clonotype with a few counts. The chain couples TRBV29-1 to TRBJ1-5; D remains unclear. This CDR3 has 12 residues. The germline V gene has CDR1 SQVTM and CDR2 ANQGSEA. Trimming stripped 7 bases from V and 7 bases from J, with 14 bases between. CDR3: CSEKTRIQPQHF. In DNA form, the CDR3 reads TGCAGCGAGAAGACGAGGATCCAGCCCCAGCATTTT.

The chain uses TRBV24-1 and TRBJ1-2; 8 nucleotides match TRBD1. The CDR3 loop spans 12 amino acids. Looked up from germline, CDR1 is KGHDR and CDR2 is SFDVKD. The CDR3 DNA is TGTGCGGAGTGGGGCAGGGGGCTTGGCTACACCTTC. It encodes CAEWGRGLGYTF.

The genes are TRBV11-2 and TRBJ2-3; no clear D gene. The CDR3 has 15 residues. The germline V and J ends were trimmed by 1 base and 2 bases, with 10 bases remaining between them. The germline CDR1 and CDR2 sequences are SGHAT and FQNNGV. The CDR3 nucleotides read TGTGCCAGCAGCTTAGGTGGCAGCAACACAGATACGCAGTATTTT. It specifies CASSLGGSNTDTQYF.

The rearrangement links TRBV12-3 or TRBV12-4 to TRBJ1-5, with 10 nucleotides matching TRBD1. Unmatched junction bases numbered 7, after V lost 8 bases and J lost 0 bases. CDR3 length equals 16 residues. The CDR3 here is CASAGTGVYSNQPQHF. The CDR3 DNA reads TGTGCCAGCGCCGGGACAGGGGTGTATAGCAATCAGCCCCAGCATTTT.